Reported below is one TCR beta chain. The entry originates in a study of technical replicates of blood from a few donors. Repertoires were generated with immunoSEQ multiplex PCR, while TCRdb's copy carries only in-frame clones and drops some. The table has some 78,000 clones, 94% seen once. This CDR3 comprises 14 residues. Looked up from germline, CDR1 is SGHNT and CDR2 is YYREEE (reference sequence). After removal of 3 bases from V and 2 bases from J, the junction contained 2 bases not matched to a gene. This TCR was sampled from a human donor in good health. The chain combines TRBV5-4 with TRBJ2-7; 10 nucleotides match TRBD1. The source material was T cells isolated from PBMCs. The CDR3 DNA sequence: TGTGCCAGCAGCTCGGGGACAGGGGCCTACGAGCAGTACTTC. Protein product: CASSSGTGAYEQYF.